These 25 T cell receptor beta chains were all obtained from the same sample, sequenced in a study of T-cell memory formation after mild COVID-19. TCRdb reanalysed the 5' RACE reads using MiXCR and keeps one entry per CDR3 protein. The profile covers under 300,000 distinct CDR3 sequences, with roughly 8.2% appearing a single time and approximately 23% taken by the ten largest. Sequenced: PBMCs or a T cell subset sorted from them (not recorded which). These receptors were collected from a man between 18 and 35 years old who had mild COVID-19 (a few samples of this study predate the infection). Cell type and time point are not known.

The rearrangement links TRBV10-3 to TRBJ2-3; possible D gene TRBD2, 7 bases. The CDR3 covers 12 residues. Trimming left V 10 bases short and J 5 bases short, with 13 bases between. Germline lookup yields CDR1 ENHRY and CDR2 SYGVKD. CDR3 nucleotide sequence: TGTGCCAGCCAGGGGACTAAAGATACGCAGTATTTT. Translated: CASQGTKDTQYF.

In this sample, this clonotype turned up a few times. The J gene is TRBJ1-2, the V gene TRBV6-5, with D possibly TRBD1 on 5 matching bases. Germline-derived CDR1 and CDR2 are MNHEY and SVGAGI. The CDR3 sequence is 14 residues long. V was cut by 2 bases and J by 1 base, with 8 bases left in between. The CDR3 loop is CASSYGGVNYGYTF. CDR3 coding DNA: TGTGCCAGCAGTTACGGGGGAGTTAACTATGGCTACACCTTC.

The chain combines TRBV20-1 with TRBJ2-1; 7 nucleotides match TRBD2. CDR3 size: 17 residues. Germline CDR1 is DFQATT and CDR2 is SNEGSKA (reference sequence). The junction had 17 bases not matched to a gene; V was cut back by 1 base and J by 8 bases. CDR3 sequence reads: CSARGRIRGVPDDEQFF. DNA for the CDR3: TGCAGTGCTAGAGGGAGAATTCGGGGGGTCCCTGACGATGAGCAGTTCTTC.

This clonotype was seen many times. The chain uses TRBV23-1 and TRBJ2-3, with 10 bases identical to TRBD1. TRBV23-1 is marked as an open reading frame, function uncertain. This CDR3 contains 17 residues. J lost 6 bases, V lost 2 bases, and 11 bases had no gene match. Written as DNA, the CDR3 is TGCGCCAGCAGTCAAGAACCGGGACAGGGGAGAGGGGATACGCAGTATTTT. As protein: CASSQEPGQGRGDTQYF.

This clonotype appeared a few times. This chain joins TRBV5-4 and TRBJ2-5, with D possibly matching TRBD1 (6 bases). CDR3 length equals 13 residues. Per germline, CDR1 SGHNT and CDR2 YYREEE (reference sequence). Between the trimmed V and J ends, which lost 6 bases and 5 bases, there was a span of 14 bases. The CDR3 DNA reads as TGTGCCAGCACCCGGCCAGGGGCGGAGACCCAGTACTTC. The encoded protein is CASTRPGAETQYF.

This clonotype was counted ten times or more. The J gene is TRBJ2-5, the V gene TRBV12-5; D gene uncertain. Trimming took 4 bases from V and 3 from J, leaving 12 bases between them. In germline, CDR1 is LGHNT, CDR2 FRNRAP. The length of the CDR3 is 14 residues. The CDR3 here is CASGSRPLEETQYF. The CDR3, as DNA: TGTGCTAGTGGTTCCCGACCCCTGGAAGAGACCCAGTACTTC.

This clonotype was observed at least ten times. The CDR3 DNA reads TGTGCCAGCAGCTTAGCAATTGCAGGATATGAAAAACTGTTTTTT. Protein sequence: CASSLAIAGYEKLFF. The chain is built from TRBV7-9 and TRBJ1-4; no clear D gene. The CDR3 has 15 residues. Germline CDR1 is SEHNR and CDR2 is FQNEAQ (reference sequence). The germline V and J ends were trimmed by 0 bases and 6 bases, with 11 bases remaining between them.

In the case of this clonotype: A much more abundant neighbour one base away suggests this may be a read error. This chain joins TRBV6-2 or TRBV6-3 and TRBJ1-1; D unclear. V was pared by 6 bases and J by 7 bases, with 18 bases between. The CDR3 loop spans 14 amino acids. Per the germline V gene, CDR1 is MNHEY and CDR2 is SVGEGT. The CDR3 loop is CASRHALFRGEAFF. The CDR3 DNA follows: TGTGCCAGCAGACATGCCTTGTTCAGAGGTGAAGCTTTCTTT.

In its sample, this clonotype was seen a few times. The rearrangement uses TRBV5-4 and TRBJ2-1, with D perhaps matching TRBD1 (6 bases). The V and J ends lost 4 bases and 10 bases respectively, with 21 bases between them. Germline loops: CDR1 SGHNT, CDR2 YYREEE (reference sequence). The CDR3 contains 15 residues. The CDR3 protein is CASSHTGSGPEEQFF. CDR3 nucleotide sequence: TGTGCCAGCAGCCACACAGGGTCCGGCCCGGAGGAGCAGTTCTTC. Full variable domain (remainder filled in from reference TRBV5-4 and TRBJ2-1): ETGVTQSPTHLIKTRGQQVTLRCSSQSGHNTVSWYQQALGQGPQFIFQYYREEENGRGNFPPRFSGLQFPNYSSELNVNALELDDSALYLCASSHTGSGPEEQFFGPGTRLTVL.

This clonotype was recorded a few times. The gene calls are TRBV4-3 and TRBJ2-3; tentative D call: TRBD1 (6 bases). The germline CDR1 and CDR2 sequences are LGHNA and YSLEER. Between the trimmed V and J ends, which lost 1 base and 0 bases, there was a span of 8 bases. This CDR3 spans 15 amino acids. This CDR3 is CASSQGRGSTDTQYF. For the CDR3, the DNA is TGCGCCAGCAGCCAAGGCAGGGGAAGCACAGATACGCAGTATTTT.

This clonotype occurred a few times. This chain joins TRBV6-5 and TRBJ2-3; TRBD1 agrees at 8 bases. The trim removed 6 bases at V and 1 base at J, leaving 6 bases unmatched. The CDR3 sequence is 15 residues long. Germline loops: CDR1 MNHEY, CDR2 SVGAGI. The CDR3 nucleotides are TGTGCCAGCAGCCGGACAGGGCTCGGCACAGATACGCAGTATTTT. It translates to CASSRTGLGTDTQYF.

Ten or more counts support this clonotype. The junction does not match germline at one end; this may be a read error. The rearrangement joins TRBV12-3 or TRBV12-4 to TRBJ1-1, with TRBD1 matching 10 bases. The CDR3 extends over 14 amino acids. The CDR3 sequence is CASSLGDRGTEAFF. In nucleotides, the CDR3 is TGTGCCAGCAGCTTAGGGGACAGGGGCACTGAAGCTTTCTTT.

The chain recombines TRBV6-1 with TRBJ1-2; no reliable D call. Germline-derived CDR1 and CDR2 are MNHNS and SASEGT. The CDR3 has 13 residues. Trimming took 6 bases from V and 2 from J, leaving 10 bases between them. The CDR3 reads CASRDGQNYGYTF. In DNA form, the CDR3 reads TGTGCCAGCAGGGACGGCCAGAACTATGGCTACACCTTC.

This chain connects TRBV4-3 to TRBJ2-1; D might be TRBD2 (6 bases). The CDR3 is made up of 17 amino acids. The germline V gene has CDR1 LGHNA and CDR2 YSLEER. V was shortened by 2 bases and J by 0 bases, with 14 bases between the two germline ends. In DNA form, the CDR3 reads TGCGCCAGCAGCCAATCGATAGGAGGGGCCTCCTACAATGAGCAGTTCTTC. Translation gives CASSQSIGGASYNEQFF.

J is TRBJ2-7 and V is TRBV18, with 8 bases fitting TRBD1. The CDR3 consists of 13 residues. The germline CDR1 and CDR2 sequences are KGHSH and LQKENI. V was clipped by 3 bases and J by 4 bases; unmatched bases: 2. CDR3 in DNA: TGTGCCAGCTCACCGGACAGGGCATACGAGCAGTACGTC. Residues: CASSPDRAYEQYV.

The genes are TRBV6-6 and TRBJ1-2; no reliable D call. V dropped 1 base and J dropped 4 bases, with 10 bases sitting between them. Germline-derived CDR1 and CDR2 are MNHNY and SVGAGI (reference sequence). The CDR3 is made up of 14 amino acids. The CDR3 spells CASSYLEDPYGYTF. In DNA form, the CDR3 reads TGTGCCAGCAGTTACTTGGAGGACCCCTATGGCTACACCTTC.

This clonotype has more than one count but fewer than ten. The V call is TRBV24-1, the J call TRBJ2-7; TRBD1 is a possible D gene (6 bases). The CDR3 runs to 12 residues. V was cut by 9 bases and J by 5 bases, with 13 bases left in between. In germline, CDR1 is KGHDR, CDR2 SFDVKD. In nucleotides, the CDR3 is TGTGCCACCCATACAGGGCGAGACGAGCAGTACTTC. Translation gives CATHTGRDEQYF.

This clonotype was found a few times. The genes are TRBV6-1 and TRBJ1-3; possible D gene TRBD1, 6 bases. V was clipped by 6 bases and J by 4 bases, with 13 bases between them. CDR1 is MNHNS, CDR2 SASEGT, per germline. There are 14 residues in the CDR3. The CDR3 sequence is CASSTGSLGNTIYF. The DNA of the CDR3 is TGTGCCAGCAGCACAGGGAGCTTGGGAAACACCATATATTTT.

This clonotype was seen only a few times. This chain links TRBV21-1 with TRBJ2-1. TRBV21-1 counts as a pseudogene. This CDR3 region has 14 residues. CDR3 DNA: TGTGCCAGCAGCAAAGAGATTCGGTTAGGTTCTCTGTTCTTC. It codes for CASSKEIRLGSLFF.

This clonotype occurred a few times. The gene calls are TRBV29-1 and TRBJ2-7, with D unclear. Looked up from germline, CDR1 is SQVTM and CDR2 is ANQGSEA. This CDR3 is built from 11 residues. Trimming cost V 6 bases and J 9 bases, with 15 bases left between them. For the CDR3, the DNA is TGCAGCGTGGGGAATCCTAGGTGGCAGTACTTC. Translation gives CSVGNPRWQYF.

This clonotype was picked up a small number of times. This rearrangement joins TRBV10-2 to TRBJ2-3, with 7 bases identical to TRBD1. Germline V CDR1 and CDR2: WSHSY, SAAADI. The CDR3 consists of 14 residues. V trimming: 10 bases; J trimming: 7 bases; junction bases outside the gene matches: 14. CDR3 sequence reads: CATRRDRASNTQYF. CDR3 bases: TGCGCCACCCGCCGGGACAGAGCATCGAATACGCAGTATTTT.

This rearrangement joins TRBV7-2 to TRBJ1-1; D is ambiguous. With 4 bases removed from V and 3 bases from J, the gap between germline ends came to 12 bases. In germline, CDR1 is SGHTA, CDR2 FQGNSA. The CDR3 extends over 14 amino acids. The CDR3 here is CASSSPGSYTEAFF. CDR3 coding DNA: TGTGCCAGCAGCTCACCGGGGTCATACACTGAAGCTTTCTTT.

CDR3: CASSPGRGGEQYV. The CDR3 DNA is TGTGCCAGCTCCCCGGGAAGGGGGGGCGAGCAGTACGTC. V is TRBV18 and J is TRBJ2-7; perhaps TRBD2 as D (7 bases). The CDR3 has 13 residues. Germline V gives CDR1 KGHSH, CDR2 LQKENI. V was shortened by 6 bases and J by 6 bases, with 15 bases between the two germline ends.

This clonotype occurred many times. The chain recombines TRBV5-4 with TRBJ1-2; D is uncertain. The germline V gene has CDR1 SGHNT and CDR2 YYREEE (reference sequence). The V end lost 4 bases, the J end lost 13 bases, and 26 bases lay between the germline ends. The CDR3 sequence is 15 residues long. This chain's CDR3 is CASSPLATAAPDSTF. CDR3 DNA: TGTGCCAGCAGCCCCCTAGCCACAGCGGCCCCAGACTCCACCTTC.

The rearrangement joins TRBV20-1 to TRBJ1-1, with D perhaps matching TRBD1 (5 bases). This CDR3 is 14 amino acids long. The germline V and J ends were trimmed by 1 base and 3 bases, with 12 bases remaining between them. The germline CDR1 and CDR2 sequences are DFQATT and SNEGSKA (reference sequence). Here the CDR3 reads CSARVVVGDTEAFF. CDR3 in DNA: TGCAGTGCTAGAGTAGTGGTAGGGGACACTGAAGCTTTCTTT.